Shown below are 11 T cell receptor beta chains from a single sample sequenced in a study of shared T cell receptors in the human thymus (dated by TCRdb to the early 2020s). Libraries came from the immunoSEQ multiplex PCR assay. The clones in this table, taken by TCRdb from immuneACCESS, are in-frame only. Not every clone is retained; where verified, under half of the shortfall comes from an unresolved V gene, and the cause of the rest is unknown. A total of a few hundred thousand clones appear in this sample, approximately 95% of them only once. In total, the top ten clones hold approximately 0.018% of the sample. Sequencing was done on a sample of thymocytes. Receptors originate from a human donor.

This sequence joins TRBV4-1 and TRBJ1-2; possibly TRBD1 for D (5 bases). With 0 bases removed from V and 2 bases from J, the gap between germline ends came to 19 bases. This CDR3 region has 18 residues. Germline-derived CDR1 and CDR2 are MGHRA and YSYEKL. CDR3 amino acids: CASSQEILVGRQNYGYTF. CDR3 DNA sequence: TGCGCCAGCAGCCAAGAAATTTTGGTGGGGCGCCAAAACTATGGCTACACCTTC.

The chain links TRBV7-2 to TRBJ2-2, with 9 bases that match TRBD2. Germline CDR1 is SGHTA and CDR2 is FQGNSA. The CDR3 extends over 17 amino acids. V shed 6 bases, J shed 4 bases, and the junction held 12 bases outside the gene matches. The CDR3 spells CASSCPGAGGTTGELFF. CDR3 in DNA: TGTGCCAGCAGTTGCCCCGGGGCGGGAGGGACCACCGGGGAGCTGTTTTTT. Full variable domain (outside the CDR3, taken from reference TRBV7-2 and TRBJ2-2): GAGVSQSPSNKVTEKGKDVELRCDPISGHTALYWYRQSLGQGLEFLIYFQGNSAPDKSGLPSDRFSAERTGGSVSTLTIQRTQQEDSAVYLCASSCPGAGGTTGELFFGEGSRLTVL.

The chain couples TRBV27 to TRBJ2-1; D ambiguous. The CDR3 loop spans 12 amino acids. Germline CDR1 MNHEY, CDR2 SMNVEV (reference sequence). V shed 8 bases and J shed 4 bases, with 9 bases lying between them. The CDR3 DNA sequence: TGTGCCAGCGGAAACCTATACAATGAGCAGTTCTTC. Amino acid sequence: CASGNLYNEQFF.

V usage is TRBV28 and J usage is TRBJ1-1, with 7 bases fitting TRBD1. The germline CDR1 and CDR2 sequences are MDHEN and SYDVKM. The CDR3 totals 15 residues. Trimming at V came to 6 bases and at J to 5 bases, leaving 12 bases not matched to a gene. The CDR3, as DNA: TGTGCCAGCAGACGGAGGGGGCGGGGAGAAACTGAAGCTTTCTTT. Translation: CASRRRGRGETEAFF.

CDR3 in DNA: TGTGCCAGCAGTGAATTTAGGGGGCTAGGTCTGGGTCAGCCCCAGCATTTT. Translating it yields CASSEFRGLGLGQPQHF. V gene TRBV6-1 combines with J gene TRBJ1-5; 7 bases map to TRBD1. V was clipped by 2 bases and J by 6 bases; unmatched bases: 13. This CDR3 has 17 residues. From germline, CDR1 is MNHNS and CDR2 SASEGT.

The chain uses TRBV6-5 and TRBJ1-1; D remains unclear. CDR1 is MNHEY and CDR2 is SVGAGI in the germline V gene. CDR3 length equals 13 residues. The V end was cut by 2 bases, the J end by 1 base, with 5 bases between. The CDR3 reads CASSYEENTEAFF. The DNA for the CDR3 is TGTGCCAGCAGTTACGAGGAGAACACTGAAGCTTTCTTT.

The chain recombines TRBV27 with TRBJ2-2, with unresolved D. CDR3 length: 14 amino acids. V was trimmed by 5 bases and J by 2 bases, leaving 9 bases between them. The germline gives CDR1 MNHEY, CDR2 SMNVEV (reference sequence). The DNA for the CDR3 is TGTGCCAGCAGTAACACAAGAAACACCGGGGAGCTGTTTTTT. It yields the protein CASSNTRNTGELFF.

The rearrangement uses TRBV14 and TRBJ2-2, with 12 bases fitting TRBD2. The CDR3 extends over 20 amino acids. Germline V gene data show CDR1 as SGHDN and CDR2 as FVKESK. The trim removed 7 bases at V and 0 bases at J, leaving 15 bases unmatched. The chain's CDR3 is CASTLGGLAGGPPNTGELFF. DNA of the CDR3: TGTGCCAGCACCCTCGGTGGGCTAGCGGGAGGGCCCCCGAACACCGGGGAGCTGTTTTTT.

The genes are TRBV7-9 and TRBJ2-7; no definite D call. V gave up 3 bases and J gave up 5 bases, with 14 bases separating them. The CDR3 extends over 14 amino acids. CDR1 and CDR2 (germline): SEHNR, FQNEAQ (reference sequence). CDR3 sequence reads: CASSFPTRYDEQYF. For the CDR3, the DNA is TGTGCCAGCAGCTTCCCAACCCGCTACGACGAGCAGTACTTC.

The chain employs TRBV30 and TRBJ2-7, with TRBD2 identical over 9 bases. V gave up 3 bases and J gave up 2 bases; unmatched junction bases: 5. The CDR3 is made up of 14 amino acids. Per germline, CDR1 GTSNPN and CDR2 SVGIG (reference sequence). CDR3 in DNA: TGTGCCTGGAGGGAGACTAGCGGAACCTACGAGCAGTACTTC. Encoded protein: CAWRETSGTYEQYF.

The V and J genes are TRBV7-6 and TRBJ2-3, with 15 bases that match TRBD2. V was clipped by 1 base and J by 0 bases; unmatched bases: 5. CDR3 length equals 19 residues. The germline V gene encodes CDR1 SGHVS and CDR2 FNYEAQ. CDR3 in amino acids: CASSLVGTSGRLSTDTQYF. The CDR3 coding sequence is TGTGCCAGCAGCTTAGTCGGGACTAGCGGGAGGCTAAGCACAGATACGCAGTATTTT.